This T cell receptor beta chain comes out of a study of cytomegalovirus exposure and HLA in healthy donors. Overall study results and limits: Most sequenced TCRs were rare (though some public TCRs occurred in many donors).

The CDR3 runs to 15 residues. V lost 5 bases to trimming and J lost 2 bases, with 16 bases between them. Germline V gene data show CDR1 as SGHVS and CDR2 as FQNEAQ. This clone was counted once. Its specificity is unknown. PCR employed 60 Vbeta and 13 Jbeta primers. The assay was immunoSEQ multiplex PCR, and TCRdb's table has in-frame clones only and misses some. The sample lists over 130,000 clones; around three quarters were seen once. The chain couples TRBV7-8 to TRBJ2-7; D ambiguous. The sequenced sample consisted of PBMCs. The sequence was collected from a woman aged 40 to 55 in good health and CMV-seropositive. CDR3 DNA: TGTGCCAGCAGCGTCCGCTGGAGTTTGACCTACGAGCAGTACTTC. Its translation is CASSVRWSLTYEQYF.